Sequencing of this T cell receptor beta chain was carried out in a study of cytomegalovirus exposure and HLA in healthy donors. Study context: The same platform as the roughly 670 first-cohort repertoires was used for the 130 or so validation repertoires, a later analysis reported.

Libraries were prepared by immunoSEQ multiplex PCR; TCRdb keeps only in-frame clonotypes and omits some of them. This repertoire shows 150,000 to 200,000 clones, approximately 86% found once; its top ten account for more than 5.5%. Regarding the study as a whole: Among TCR beta chains, those listed as cytomegalovirus-associated numbered approximately 150.

This clone was seen a single time. Its specificity is unknown. The ends were cut back, 5 bases at V and 0 bases at J, with 20 bases in the middle. Germline CDR1 reads LNHDA; CDR2 reads SQIVND (reference sequence). CDR3 length equals 18 residues. Sample: PBMCs. The genes are TRBV19 and TRBJ2-1, with D perhaps assigned TRBD1 or TRBD2 (5 bases each). This TCR derives from a man aged 25 to 40 in good health and CMV-seropositive. The CDR3 coding sequence is TGTGCCAGTAGTTCCATCCGGGACGGAAGGCTCTCCTACAATGAGCAGTTCTTC. Translated: CASSSIRDGRLSYNEQFF.